A single sample gave rise to the 8 T cell receptor beta chains below, sequenced in a study of blood T cell repertoires in COVID-19. TCRdb's table, derived via immunoSEQ multiplex PCR, lists solely in-frame clones and lacks some. This table holds more than 90,000 clones, 82% found once. Sequenced input: peripheral blood. All receptors derive from a man aged 65 to 85 with acute or convalescent COVID-19.

The chain recombines TRBV29-1 with TRBJ1-5; possibly TRBD1 for D (6 bases). V was clipped by 6 bases and J by 9 bases, with 21 bases between them. Per the germline V gene, CDR1 is SQVTM and CDR2 is ANQGSEA. The CDR3 sequence is 14 residues long. CDR3 coding DNA: TGCAGCGTAGCGATAGAGGGGGTTGAATCGCCCCAGCATTTT. Translating it yields CSVAIEGVESPQHF.

CDR3 amino acids: CAWGRTAYEQYF. The CDR3, as DNA: TGTGCCTGGGGGAGGACAGCCTACGAGCAGTACTTC. This chain connects TRBV30 to TRBJ2-7, with D perhaps given as TRBD1 or TRBD2 (6 bases each). V dropped 5 bases and J dropped 2 bases, with 10 bases sitting between them. Germline V lookup: CDR1 GTSNPN, CDR2 SVGIG (reference sequence). This CDR3 is built from 12 residues.

The rearrangement joins TRBV24-1 to TRBJ2-3, with 7 nucleotides matching TRBD2. Unmatched junction bases numbered 4, after V lost 2 bases and J lost 0 bases. Germline CDR1 and CDR2: KGHDR and SFDVKD. This CDR3 comprises 16 residues. CDR3 loop: CATSDYQAGSTDTQYF. Written as DNA, the CDR3 is TGTGCCACCAGTGATTATCAAGCGGGGAGCACAGATACGCAGTATTTT.

The chain employs TRBV5-1 and TRBJ2-7; 10 bases are shared with TRBD1. The V and J ends lost 0 bases and 6 bases, in that order; junction bases with no gene match: 6. The CDR3 covers 15 residues. In germline, CDR1 is SGHRS, CDR2 YFSETQ. The CDR3 sequence is CASSLAGTGAPEQYF. The CDR3 bases are TGCGCCAGCAGCTTGGCCGGGACAGGGGCACCCGAGCAGTACTTC.

V usage is TRBV10-3 and J usage is TRBJ2-7, with 10 nucleotides matching TRBD1. The junction had 12 bases not matched to a gene; V was cut back by 3 bases and J by 7 bases. The CDR3 loop spans 16 amino acids. From germline, CDR1 is ENHRY and CDR2 SYGVKD. CDR3 nucleotide sequence: TGTGCCATCAGTGAAAACACCGGGACAGGGGCGGGAGAGCAGTACTTC. Its translation is CAISENTGTGAGEQYF.

The DNA of the CDR3 is TGTGCCAGCAGTTACGTCGGGACTGGGAACTACGAGCAGTACTTC. Protein product: CASSYVGTGNYEQYF. V gene TRBV6-2 or TRBV6-3 combines with J gene TRBJ2-7, with D tentatively TRBD2 (6 bases). Germline V gene sequence: CDR1 MNHEY, CDR2 SVGEGT. The CDR3 covers 15 residues. V gave up 2 bases and J gave up 3 bases, with 14 bases separating them.

The V and J genes are TRBV5-1 and TRBJ2-5, with a weak D call TRBD2 (5 bases). The CDR3 has 14 residues. Germline CDR1 is SGHRS and CDR2 is YFSETQ. The V gene lost 4 bases and the J gene lost 0 bases, with 10 bases spanning the gap. The CDR3 DNA is TGCGCCAGCAGCCCGGGATCGAACCAAGAGACCCAGTACTTC. Its translation is CASSPGSNQETQYF.

The rearrangement joins TRBV9 to TRBJ1-2, with D tentatively TRBD1 (6 bases). CDR3 length: 13 amino acids. Per germline, CDR1 SGDLS and CDR2 YYNGEE. V was cut by 2 bases and J by 4 bases, with 9 bases left in between. CDR3 amino acids: CASSVQTGYGYTF. Written as DNA, the CDR3 is TGTGCCAGCAGCGTCCAGACAGGCTATGGCTACACCTTC.